This T cell receptor (beta chain) was captured by sequencing in a study of blood T cell repertoires in COVID-19. Across the study: Material from acute and convalescent COVID-19 was sourced from the United States, Italy and Spain. Nucleic acid was either cDNA or gDNA, and it came from T cells, B-cell-depleted T cells, or PBMCs.

Authors' processing steps: From reference gene primer amplification, estimates of nucleated cell counts were derived. Data came from immunoSEQ multiplex PCR; TCRdb stores just in-frame clones and leaves some out. D and trimming come from the DNA, and the V and J calls and clone size come from that table. The sample lists about 410,000 clones, under 90% seen once, with 1.7% in the top ten. The CDR3 contains 15 residues. The germline gives CDR1 MRHNA, CDR2 SNTAGT. V lost 3 bases and J 8 bases, leaving 19 bases between the germline ends. Donors in Cohort 3 who had recovered were those with two negative PCRs, healthcare professional clearance, or resolution of their symptoms.

The chain recombines TRBV6-4 with TRBJ1-2; D is ambiguous. The sequencing sample was made of PBMCs or T cells enriched from blood (not recorded which). The sequence was collected from a young woman who had recovered from COVID-19. The DNA of the CDR3 is TGTGCCAGCAGTGAAAACGGCGGAGGCGGCTCCGGCTACACCTTC. It translates to CASSENGGGGSGYTF.